This record covers a single T cell receptor beta chain. This entry belongs to a study of blood T cell repertoires in COVID-19. Study in general: Samples representing acute and convalescent COVID-19 were sourced from the United States, Italy and Spain.

The V gene's germline CDR1 is LNHDA and CDR2 SQIVND (reference sequence). The CDR3 is made up of 14 amino acids. V lost 5 bases to trimming and J lost 6 bases; unmatched junction nucleotides: 5. The assay was immunoSEQ multiplex PCR, and TCRdb's table has in-frame clones only and misses some. The sample has some 450,000 clones, about 90% seen once; the top ten hold roughly 0.78%. The chain links TRBV19 to TRBJ2-2; TRBD2 matches at 8 bases. The TCR comes from a man between 18 and 29 years old with COVID-19, enrolled during active disease. Sequencing used peripheral blood. The CDR3 is CASSPLLAAGELFF. CDR3 in DNA: TGTGCCAGTAGTCCGTTACTAGCGGCCGGGGAGCTGTTTTTT. Full variable domain (missing parts from reference TRBV19 and TRBJ2-2): DGGITQSPKYLFRKEGQNVTLSCEQNLNHDAMYWYRQDPGQGLRLIYYSQIVNDFQKGDIAEGYSVSREKKESFPLTVTSAQKNPTAFYLCASSPLLAAGELFFGEGSRLTVL.